Shown below are 23 T cell receptor beta chains from a single sample sequenced in a study of cytomegalovirus exposure and HLA in healthy donors. The study ran its PCR with 60 Vbeta and 13 Jbeta primers. The data were produced by immunoSEQ multiplex PCR, yet TCRdb's version contains in-frame clones alone and is incomplete. The repertoire holds about 100,000 clones, with 60% to 70% as singletons. The source material was PBMCs. All receptors come from a man aged 25-45 years in good health and CMV-seropositive.

This chain joins TRBV5-1 and TRBJ2-3; a possible D gene is TRBD1 (5 bases). With 0 bases removed from V and 5 bases from J, the gap between germline ends came to 13 bases. CDR1 SGHRS and CDR2 YFSETQ come from the germline V gene. CDR3 length: 15 residues. DNA for the CDR3: TGCGCCAGCAGCTTGGTAGGGGCCCGGAGAGATACGCAGTATTTT. This codes for CASSLVGARRDTQYF. Based on the CDR3 plus reference TRBV5-1 and TRBJ2-3, the full variable domain is KAGVTQTPRYLIKTRGQQVTLSCSPISGHRSVSWYQQTPGQGLQFLFEYFSETQRNKGNFPGRFSGRQFSNSRSEMNVSTLELGDSALYLCASSLVGARRDTQYFGPGTRLTVL.

This clone was counted between two and nine times. The rearrangement uses TRBV11-3 and TRBJ2-5; D not resolved. Germline V gene sequence: CDR1 SGHNT, CDR2 YENEEA. The CDR3 sequence is 11 residues long. The V gene lost 3 bases and the J gene lost 4 bases, with 3 bases spanning the gap. The CDR3 sequence: CASSFGETQYF. CDR3 sequence (DNA): TGTGCCAGCAGCTTCGGAGAGACCCAGTACTTC.

The chain combines TRBV4-1 with TRBJ1-6; maybe TRBD1 (5 bases). This CDR3 contains 17 residues. Germline CDR1 is MGHRA and CDR2 is YSYEKL. Trimming cost V 2 bases and J 9 bases, with 20 bases left between them. CDR3 DNA: TGCGCCAGCAGCCAACACCCTTGGGCACCCGGGGGTTCACCCCTCCACTTT. Amino acids: CASSQHPWAPGGSPLHF.

V is TRBV20-1 and J is TRBJ2-1, with D perhaps TRBD1 (6 bases). Germline CDR1 reads DFQATT; CDR2 reads SNEGSKA (reference sequence). This CDR3 has 11 residues. The CDR3 loop reads CSYRAYNEQFF. The CDR3 DNA is TGCAGCTACAGGGCCTACAATGAGCAGTTCTTC.

The gene calls are TRBV19 and TRBJ1-5; 7 bases align to TRBD1. The CDR3 contains 16 residues. Losses at the gene ends were 7 bases for V and 0 bases for J; bases not matched to a gene: 9. Germline V gene data show CDR1 as LNHDA and CDR2 as SQIVND (reference sequence). The CDR3 loop reads CASTPGQISSNQPQHF. CDR3 bases: TGTGCCAGTACCCCGGGACAGATTTCTAGCAATCAGCCCCAGCATTTT.

This clone was detected once. The chain uses TRBV6-5 and TRBJ2-2, with TRBD1 as a possible D gene (6 bases). Trimming removed 7 bases from V and 5 bases from J, with 11 bases in between. This CDR3 has 13 residues. In germline, CDR1 is MNHEY, CDR2 SVGAGI. The CDR3, as DNA: TGTGCCAGCACATTGGGGGCGACCGGGGAGCTGTTTTTT. Its translation: CASTLGATGELFF.

The chain has TRBV13 and TRBJ1-2, with 9 bases matching TRBD1. Trimming took 4 bases from V and 5 from J; bases not matched to a gene: 11. CDR3 length: 16 amino acids. CDR1 PRHDT and CDR2 FYEKMQ come from the germline V gene (reference sequence). CDR3 sequence (DNA): TGTGCCAGCAGCTCGTACGCGGGACAGGGACCTTATGGCTACACCTTC. Its protein is CASSSYAGQGPYGYTF.

With regard to this clone: One end of the junction fails to match germline, which may point to a read error. The gene calls are TRBV4-2 and TRBJ2-3; the D gene is possibly TRBD2 (7 bases). The CDR3 loop spans 16 amino acids. Looked up from germline, CDR1 is LGHNA and CDR2 is YNFKEQ. CDR3 sequence (DNA): TGTGCCAGCAGCCAAGATATGGGGGGGCGTGCAGATACGCATTATTTT. Residues: CASSQDMGGRADTHYF.

The J gene is TRBJ1-1, the V gene TRBV5-1, with a weak D call TRBD1 (5 bases). CDR1 is SGHRS, CDR2 YFSETQ, per germline. This CDR3 has 14 residues. V was trimmed by 6 bases and J by 3 bases, leaving 15 bases between them. CDR3 amino acids: CASTAQGGDTEAFF. As DNA, the CDR3 is TGCGCCAGCACTGCTCAGGGAGGGGACACTGAAGCTTTCTTT.

The V call is TRBV27, the J call TRBJ2-3; TRBD1 might be the D (6 bases). This CDR3 has 14 residues. Germline CDR1 reads MNHEY; CDR2 reads SMNVEV (reference sequence). With 10 bases removed from V and 4 bases from J, the gap between germline ends came to 18 bases. This CDR3 reads CATLPRWGPDTQYF. CDR3 DNA: TGTGCCACCTTACCCAGGTGGGGGCCAGATACGCAGTATTTT.

The CDR3, as DNA: TGTGCCAGCAGCTATAGTCACAGGAACACTGAAGCTTTCTTT. The encoded protein is CASSYSHRNTEAFF. This chain uses TRBV7-2 with TRBJ1-1; D gene ambiguous. The CDR3 totals 14 residues. V was cut by 4 bases and J by 1 base, with 10 bases left in between. The germline CDR1 and CDR2 sequences are SGHTA and FQGNSA.

The gene calls are TRBV14 and TRBJ2-7, with D perhaps matching TRBD1 (5 bases). V dropped 1 base and J dropped 5 bases, with 15 bases sitting between them. CDR3 length: 15 amino acids. Germline V lookup: CDR1 SGHDN, CDR2 FVKESK. The CDR3 reads CASSQVWQGDHEQYF. The CDR3 DNA follows: TGTGCCAGCAGCCAAGTATGGCAGGGTGACCACGAGCAGTACTTC.

The rearrangement uses TRBV6-1 and TRBJ2-2, with no clear D. The V and J ends lost 2 bases and 2 bases respectively, with 9 bases between them. Germline V gene lookup returns CDR1 MNHNS and CDR2 SASEGT. The CDR3 is made up of 15 amino acids. DNA for the CDR3: TGTGCCAGCAGTGAATATTACAGTAACACCGGGGAGCTGTTTTTT. This encodes CASSEYYSNTGELFF.

The rearrangement links TRBV20-1 to TRBJ1-1; tentative D call: TRBD1 (5 bases). The CDR3 spans 11 residues. CDR1 and CDR2 (germline): DFQATT, SNEGSKA (reference sequence). Trimming cost V 5 bases and J 6 bases, with 10 bases left between them. In nucleotides, the CDR3 is TGCAGTGCTTTTGACAGCCCTGAAGCTTTCTTT. Amino acid sequence: CSAFDSPEAFF.

The chain combines TRBV6-1 with TRBJ2-1; TRBD1 agrees at 11 bases. Trimming cost V 2 bases and J 6 bases; bases outside gene matches: 3. Per the germline V gene, CDR1 is MNHNS and CDR2 is SASEGT. The CDR3 contains 15 residues. This chain's CDR3 is CASSEKGQGANEQFF. In DNA form, the CDR3 reads TGTGCCAGCAGTGAAAAAGGACAGGGGGCCAATGAGCAGTTCTTC.

This clone was counted once. This sequence joins TRBV4-1 and TRBJ2-1; weak D call: TRBD1 (5 bases). Germline values: CDR1 MGHRA, CDR2 YSYEKL. The V gene lost 0 bases and the J gene lost 8 bases, with 14 bases spanning the gap. This CDR3 has 15 amino acids. CDR3 sequence reads: CASSQEQGRSYEQFF. The CDR3 bases are TGCGCCAGCAGCCAAGAGCAGGGAAGGTCGTATGAGCAGTTCTTC.

V is TRBV19 and J is TRBJ2-3, with D possibly being TRBD2 (5 bases). Germline V CDR1 and CDR2: LNHDA, SQIVND (reference sequence). V was cut by 10 bases and J by 2 bases, with 13 bases left in between. This CDR3 is built from 13 residues. The CDR3 loop is CATEDLPTDTQYF. CDR3 sequence (DNA): TGTGCCACCGAGGACTTACCCACAGATACGCAGTATTTT.

V gene TRBV7-9 combines with J gene TRBJ2-5; D is possibly TRBD2 (5 bases). Trimming took off 4 bases at V and 4 bases at J, with 16 bases between the two ends. Germline V gene sequence: CDR1 SEHNR, CDR2 FQNEAQ (reference sequence). This CDR3 comprises 15 residues. This CDR3 is CASSSPTVARETQYF. DNA of the CDR3: TGTGCCAGCAGCTCCCCCACTGTAGCGAGAGAGACCCAGTACTTC. Combining the CDR3 with reference TRBV7-9 and TRBJ2-5 gives the whole variable domain DTGVSQNPRHKITKRGQNVTFRCDPISEHNRLYWYRQTLGQGPEFLTYFQNEAQLEKSRLLSDRFSAERPKGSFSTLEIQRTEQGDSAMYLCASSSPTVARETQYFGPGTRLLVL.

The CDR3 DNA sequence: TGTGCCAGCAGTGAGGCCGTCGGACAGTCCACCGGGGAGCTGTTTTTT. Residues: CASSEAVGQSTGELFF. The chain joins TRBV6-1 to TRBJ2-2; TRBD1 is a possible D gene (6 bases). V was shortened by 3 bases and J by 4 bases, with 15 bases between the two germline ends. Germline CDR1 MNHNS, CDR2 SASEGT. This CDR3 has 16 residues.

This clone was detected a few times. Here the CDR3 reads CASSYPGGNTEAFF. The CDR3 coding sequence is TGTGCCAGCAGTTACCCGGGGGGGAACACTGAAGCTTTCTTT. V is TRBV6-6 and J is TRBJ1-1; D might be TRBD1 (5 bases). This CDR3 comprises 14 residues. Germline loops: CDR1 MNHNY, CDR2 SVGAGI (reference sequence). V lost 2 bases and J 1 base, leaving 8 bases between the germline ends.

This clone was counted only a few times. At one end, the junction sequence differs from germline, possibly due to a read error. The chain carries TRBV19 and TRBJ1-5; 7 positions agree with TRBD1. The CDR3 sequence is 14 residues long. Germline-derived CDR1 and CDR2 are LNHDA and SQIVND (reference sequence). CDR3 sequence (DNA): TGTGCCAGTAGAGGGGGGACAGCGGGTCAGGCCCAGCATTTT. Protein product: CASRGGTAGQAQHF.

The chain has TRBV5-4 and TRBJ1-2; 8 nucleotides match TRBD1. The CDR3 runs 15 residues. The junction had 4 bases not matched to a gene; V was cut back by 3 bases and J by 0 bases. Germline V gene sequence: CDR1 SGHNT, CDR2 YYREEE (reference sequence). The CDR3 DNA reads as TGTGCCAGCAGCTCAGGGGGCCCTTCTAACTATGGCTACACCTTC. Protein sequence: CASSSGGPSNYGYTF.

This sequence joins TRBV6-7 and TRBJ2-1; 8 bases map to TRBD1. TRBV6-7 is an open reading frame, and its role is uncertain. CDR3 length: 15 residues. With V trimmed by 5 bases and J by 5 bases, 8 bases remained unmatched. The CDR3 DNA is TGTGCCAGCAGTGTCCGGGACAGGCACCACAATGAGCAGTTCTTC. Protein: CASSVRDRHHNEQFF.